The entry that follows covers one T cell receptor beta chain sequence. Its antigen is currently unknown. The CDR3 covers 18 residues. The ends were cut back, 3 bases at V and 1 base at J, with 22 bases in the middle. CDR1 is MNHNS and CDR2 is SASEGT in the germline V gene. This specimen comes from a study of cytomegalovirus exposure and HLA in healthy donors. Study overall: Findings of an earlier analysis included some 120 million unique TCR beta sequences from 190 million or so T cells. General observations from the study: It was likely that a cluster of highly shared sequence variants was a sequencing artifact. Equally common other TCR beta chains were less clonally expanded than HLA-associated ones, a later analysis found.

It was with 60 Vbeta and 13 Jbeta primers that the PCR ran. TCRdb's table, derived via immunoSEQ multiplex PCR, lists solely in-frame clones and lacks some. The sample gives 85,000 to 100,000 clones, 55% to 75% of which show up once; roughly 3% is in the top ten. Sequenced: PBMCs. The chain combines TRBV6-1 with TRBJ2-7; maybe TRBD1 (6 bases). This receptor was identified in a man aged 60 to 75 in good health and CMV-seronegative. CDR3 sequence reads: CASSERLAGVLPSYEQYF. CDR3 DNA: TGTGCCAGCAGTGAGAGGTTGGCAGGGGTCCTACCTTCCTACGAGCAGTACTTC.